Listed here are 13 T cell receptor beta chains from one sample, sequenced in a study of cytomegalovirus exposure and HLA in healthy donors. 60 Vbeta and 13 Jbeta primers were used in PCR. Some clones are missing from TCRdb's copy, which holds only in-frame ones; the method was immunoSEQ multiplex PCR. This repertoire shows some 200,000 clones, about four fifths found once; its top ten account for approximately 1.5%. Sequencing was performed on PBMCs. These receptor sequences come from a woman in her late teens or twenties in good health and CMV-seronegative.

V is TRBV5-6 and J is TRBJ2-7; tentatively, D is TRBD2 (6 bases). Trimming took 3 bases from V and 1 from J, leaving 11 bases between them. Germline CDR1 and CDR2: SGHDT and YYEEEE. This CDR3 is 14 amino acids long. For the CDR3, the DNA is TGTGCCAGCAGCTCGGTCCGGGGGTCCTACGAGCAGTACGTC. It codes for CASSSVRGSYEQYV.

The chain is built from TRBV28 and TRBJ2-2, with D unresolved. The V gene's germline CDR1 is MDHEN and CDR2 SYDVKM. V gave up 1 base and J gave up 1 base, with 13 bases separating them. The length of the CDR3 is 17 residues. The DNA for the CDR3 is TGTGCCAGCAGTTTATCCTCTCGCAGGTTGAACACCGGGGAGCTGTTTTTT. It specifies CASSLSSRRLNTGELFF.

The chain carries TRBV9 and TRBJ2-5; 8 nucleotides align to TRBD1. The DNA end is a closer match to TRBJ2-7, so the J assignment may be wrong. Germline V gene sequence: CDR1 SGDLS, CDR2 YYNGEE. CDR3 length: 14 amino acids. Here the CDR3 reads CASSADRAGYEQYF. The DNA of the CDR3 is TGTGCCAGCAGCGCGGACAGGGCGGGCTACGAGCAGTACTTC.

This clone appeared a few times. The chain has TRBV5-1 and TRBJ2-7; D might be TRBD2 (6 bases). The CDR3 runs to 14 residues. Germline V gene data show CDR1 as SGHRS and CDR2 as YFSETQ. Trimming took off 3 bases at V and 5 bases at J, with 15 bases between the two ends. The CDR3 region has the DNA TGCGCCAGCAGCTCAGCCGGGACTTCCAACGAGCAGTACTTC. Its translation is CASSSAGTSNEQYF.

The rearrangement links TRBV5-6 to TRBJ1-5; D call uncertain. V lost 3 bases and J lost 2, with 9 bases in between. CDR1 SGHDT and CDR2 YYEEEE come from the germline V gene. The CDR3 is 14 residues long. As DNA, the CDR3 is TGTGCCAGCAGCTCGTGGAGGGGCAATCAGCCCCAGCATTTT. Its protein product is CASSSWRGNQPQHF.

This clone was seen a handful of times. The chain recombines TRBV2 with TRBJ1-4, with TRBD1 identical over 9 bases. CDR1 is SNHLY, CDR2 FYNNEI, per germline. The CDR3 consists of 15 residues. The V gene end was trimmed by 3 bases and the J gene end by 7 bases; junction bases not matched to a gene: 6. The CDR3 spells CASSEPDRGFEKLFF. The CDR3 DNA sequence: TGTGCCAGCAGTGAGCCGGACAGGGGCTTTGAAAAACTGTTTTTT.

V gene TRBV18 combines with J gene TRBJ1-1; 9 bases align to TRBD1. This CDR3 comprises 13 residues. V gave up 3 bases and J gave up 4 bases; unmatched junction bases: 0. The germline CDR1 and CDR2 sequences are KGHSH and LQKENI. In DNA, the CDR3 is TGTGCCAGCTCACCGGACAGGGGCACTGAAGCTTTCTTT. It codes for CASSPDRGTEAFF.

This chain joins TRBV6-5 and TRBJ1-3; no reliable D call. The V end was cut by 6 bases, the J end by 0 bases, with 12 bases between. The germline V gene encodes CDR1 MNHEY and CDR2 SVGAGI. There are 15 residues in the CDR3. CDR3 in amino acids: CASSTSSLSGNTIYF. The CDR3 DNA sequence: TGTGCCAGCAGCACGTCTTCACTCTCTGGAAACACCATATATTTT.

The chain uses TRBV4-3 and TRBJ2-7; 8 nucleotides match TRBD2. This CDR3 spans 14 amino acids. Germline V gene sequence: CDR1 LGHNA, CDR2 YSLEER. Trimming at V came to 2 bases and at J to 3 bases, leaving 3 bases not matched to a gene. CDR3 amino acids: CASSQLAGHYEQYV. DNA of the CDR3: TGCGCCAGCAGCCAACTAGCGGGCCACTACGAGCAGTACGTC.

Here the CDR3 DNA reads TGTGCCAGCAGCTCCCACGGGAGGCTGTCTAACTATGGCTACACCTTC. This sequence encodes CASSSHGRLSNYGYTF. The rearrangement joins TRBV7-2 to TRBJ1-2; D remains unclear. CDR1 and CDR2 from the germline V gene are SGHTA and FQGNSA. This CDR3 region has 16 residues. V was pared by 4 bases and J by 0 bases, with 15 bases between.

The CDR3 coding sequence is TGTGCCAGCAGAACCCAAGACACATACCTTGGCACCGGGGAGCTGTTTTTT. This codes for CASRTQDTYLGTGELFF. The chain is built from TRBV2 and TRBJ2-2; D gene ambiguous. This CDR3 contains 17 residues. V lost 6 bases, J lost 4 bases, and 21 bases lay in between. Per the germline V gene, CDR1 is SNHLY and CDR2 is FYNNEI. The full variable domain, rest sourced from reference TRBV2 and TRBJ2-2, is EPEVTQTPSHQVTQMGQEVILRCVPISNHLYFYWYRQILGQKVEFLVSFYNNEISEKSEIFDDQFSVERPDGSNFTLKIRSTKLEDSAMYFCASRTQDTYLGTGELFFGEGSRLTVL.

The chain couples TRBV27 to TRBJ1-5, with D maybe TRBD1 (5 bases). The CDR3 covers 15 residues. From germline, CDR1 is MNHEY and CDR2 SMNVEV (reference sequence). Trimming shortened V by 5 bases and J by 9 bases, and 20 bases separated the two germline ends. The CDR3 region is CASSRVRQRVGPQHF. CDR3 DNA: TGTGCCAGCAGTCGTGTCCGACAGCGAGTAGGGCCCCAGCATTTT.

V is TRBV7-2 and J is TRBJ2-2; 8 bases match TRBD1. The length of the CDR3 is 16 residues. V lost 5 bases to trimming and J lost 5 bases; unmatched junction nucleotides: 10. Germline CDR1 and CDR2: SGHTA and FQGNSA. The CDR3 sequence is CASSRPTGAGTGELFF. In DNA, the CDR3 is TGTGCCAGCAGCCGCCCGACAGGGGCTGGTACCGGGGAGCTGTTTTTT.